This T cell receptor beta chain was recorded in a study of Ad26.COV2.S vaccination and SARS-CoV-2 variants (dated by TCRdb to about 2021). Context from the whole study: Donors in the vaccine arm were drawn from COV1001, a phase I-IIa trial of Ad26.COV2.S in healthy adults that was multicentre, randomized, double-blind and placebo-controlled. Dosing of Ad26.COV2.S was intramuscular, at either 5x10^10 or 1x10^11 viral particles, delivered as one shot or as two shots spaced 56 days apart. TCRbeta repertoire sequencing was used to assess the specificity and breadth of SARS-CoV-2-reactive T cell receptors after Ad26.COV2.S vaccination. Blinding of investigators to trial group allocation was maintained during experiments and outcome assessment. Trial participants were randomized into five groups of five, in which low-dose or high-dose Ad26.COV2.S was given once or twice, or placebo was given on both occasions. The TCR-sequenced set comprised roughly 30 samples: approximately 19 Ad26.COV2.S vaccine recipients, 5 placebo recipients and 8 SARS-CoV-2 convalescent individuals.

The immunoSEQ Assay was used to sequence TCRbeta CDR3 regions. After extraction, genomic DNA underwent amplification by bias-controlled multiplex PCR, followed by high-throughput sequencing. On the study's bioinformatics: To quantify the absolute abundance of each unique TCRbeta CDR3 region, sequences were collapsed and filtered. Usable DNA was measured by amplifying reference genes present in all nucleated cells, and TCRbeta template counts were normalized to that usable DNA to estimate T cell fraction. Repertoire TCRs were annotated as SARS-CoV-2-specific by exact matching of V gene, CDR3 amino acid sequence and J gene to a known reactive TCR set. The reference SARS-CoV-2 TCR set came from MIRA and was filtered for enrichment in COVID-19-positive ImmuneCODE repertoires, removing public or cross-reactive TCRs. Based on the MIRA antigens, annotated TCRs were further analysed at the level of specific ORF or position within ORF. Breadth was defined as annotated unique rearrangements over total unique productive rearrangements; depth was the summed frequency of those rearrangements. Two-sided Wilcoxon rank-sum tests were used to compare TCR breadth between groups. This immuneACCESS table, as held by TCRdb, lists in-frame sequences with V and J called but not all clones. Of the missing ones, under half trace to an unresolved V gene in checked studies; the others have no known cause. V and J calls and clone size are copied from that table; D and trimming were computed from the DNA. In this sample the table shows some 340,000 clones, 85% of which occur a single time. The ten largest clones take up roughly 2% of the sample.

The sample's treatment or condition label is to be understood as: over 15 received Ad26.COV2.S at low or high dose, single or two shots; several received placebo; per-sample allocation not given. Repertoires of vaccine and placebo recipients were sequenced from samples taken on day 63 after the first injection. Between 29 July and 7 August 2020, Cohort 1b enrolled 20 to 30 adults aged 18-55 years at one site in Boston, USA. As a vaccine, Ad26.COV2.S was a replication-incompetent adenovirus type 26 vector that expressed a prefusion-stabilized SARS-CoV-2 spike protein derived from the original Wuhan strain. CDR3 length: 13 amino acids, cysteine to phenylalanine. Only the CDR3 DNA is retained, 39 bases long and in frame from the first base. CDR1 and CDR2 are drawn from the germline V gene: SNHLY, FYNNEI. V is cut back by 11 bases and J by 3 bases, with 4 bases in the junction unmatched. What the work shows at the level of the full study, not this receptor alone: After vaccination, substantial breadth of spike-specific CD8+ and CD4+ T cell responses was reported. Ad26.COV2.S recipients had higher spike-specific TCR breadth than placebo recipients (P = 0.0014). Vaccine and placebo recipients had comparable non-spike TCR breadth, which fits with the vaccine containing only spike. The study lacked the statistical power to compare responses across vaccine doses or regimens. The authors noted that the TCR breadth and depth analyses may have underestimated total T cell responses.

This clone occurred once. Its antigen has not been determined. Base qualities are missing; no much larger clone stands one base away. This clonotype was obtained from a person between 18 and 65 years old who received the Ad26.COV2.S COVID-19 vaccine or a placebo. The chain employs TRBV2 and TRBJ2-1, and TRBD1 matches 10 of the central bases. Sequenced material: peripheral blood, taken in a trial of Ad26.COV2.S vaccine versus placebo. The nucleotides read TGTGCCGCCCGGGACAGGGGCTACAATGAGCAGTTCTTC. Translated, this gives CAARDRGYNEQFF. This CDR3, with the reference TRBV2 and TRBJ2-1 proteins standing in past its ends, gives the full variable domain EPEVTQTPSHQVTQMGQEVILRCVPISNHLYFYWYRQILGQKVEFLVSFYNNEISEKSEIFDDQFSVERPDGSNFTLKIRSTKLEDSAMYFCAARDRGYNEQFFGPGTRLTVL.